Included here is one TCR beta chain sequence, with context. Its antigen is unidentified. The data were obtained in a study of T-cell reconstitution after alpha-beta-depleted transplantation in children. Using unique molecular identifiers, the investigators prepared the TCRbeta library. Each CDR3 protein is one row after TCRdb ran MiXCR on the PCR reads. The repertoire holds about 200,000 distinct CDR3 sequences, roughly 9.1% seen once, with 35% to 45% in the top ten. Notes on the study in general: Surviving recipient T cells and intrathymic progenitors accounted for some patients' high TCRbeta diversity at day 60. Counts and diversity of T cells one year after transplant came mostly from newly produced T cells. Reportedly, alpha-beta T cells present about two months post-transplant originated from several hundred expanded clones of graft origin.

Sequences were derived from PBMCs, mostly from graft donor cells, sampled 360 days after TCRalphabeta/CD19-depleted stem cell transplant. This receptor was taken from a male patient aged 2 to 9 who had a stem cell transplant for acute myeloid leukemia, so the T cells may come from the graft donor.

As DNA, the CDR3 is TGTGCCAGCAGCCCCAGGGACAGATACATTCAGTACTTC. This gives the protein CASSPRDRYIQYF. The chain recombines TRBV7-6 with TRBJ2-4, with 7 positions matching TRBD1. Trimming removed 5 bases from V and 8 bases from J; junction bases left unmatched: 6. This CDR3 is 13 amino acids long. Germline V gene sequence: CDR1 SGHVS, CDR2 FNYEAQ.